The 7 T cell receptor beta chains below all came from one sample that was sequenced in a study of T-cell memory formation after mild COVID-19 (dated by TCRdb to the early 2020s). Preparation of the library involved 5' RACE. TCRdb shows the sequencer as Illumina NovaSeq 6000. The public reads were reanalyzed by TCRdb: fastp trimming at Q25, MiXCR alignment, in-frame beta chains only. Rows are unified per CDR3 protein, each entry keeping the most common DNA and genes. Present in this sample are a few hundred thousand distinct CDR3 sequences, under 8.5% of which were seen just once. About 20% of the sample is taken by the ten largest. The sample taken for sequencing was PBMCs or a T cell subset sorted from them (not recorded which). The receptors were sampled from a man younger than 35 who had mild COVID-19 (a few samples of this study predate the infection). The sample titles of this study are shuffled in the database, so cell type and time point are left out; the donor was told from shared clones.

The chain couples TRBV7-6 to TRBJ1-5, with D possibly TRBD1 on 6 matching bases. V was shortened by 1 base and J by 5 bases, with 18 bases between the two germline ends. The CDR3 consists of 17 residues. CDR1 SGHVS and CDR2 FNYEAQ come from the germline V gene. The CDR3 DNA sequence: TGTGCCAGCAGCTTAGGACTACGGGGGGCCCGGGATCAGCCCCAGCATTTT. This gives the protein CASSLGLRGARDQPQHF. The whole variable domain, filled in from reference TRBV7-6 and TRBJ1-5, reads GAGVSQSPRYKVTKRGQDVALRCDPISGHVSLYWYRQALGQGPEFLTYFNYEAQQDKSGLPNDRFSAERPEGSISTLTIQRTEQRDSAMYRCASSLGLRGARDQPQHFGDGTRLSIL.

This chain links TRBV7-2 with TRBJ2-3; 14 bases map to TRBD2. V lost 5 bases, J lost 5 bases, and 6 bases stayed unmatched. The CDR3 is made up of 16 amino acids. Germline-derived CDR1 and CDR2 are SGHTA and FQGNSA. This CDR3 reads CASSPATSGGGDTQYF. CDR3 DNA: TGTGCCAGCAGCCCAGCGACTAGCGGGGGGGGAGATACGCAGTATTTT. Complete variable domain (other parts from reference TRBV7-2 and TRBJ2-3): GAGVSQSPSNKVTEKGKDVELRCDPISGHTALYWYRQSLGQGLEFLIYFQGNSAPDKSGLPSDRFSAERTGGSVSTLTIQRTQQEDSAVYLCASSPATSGGGDTQYFGPGTRLTVL.

The J gene is TRBJ2-5, the V gene TRBV7-9; 8 positions agree with TRBD2. This CDR3 region has 15 residues. The V gene's germline CDR1 is SEHNR and CDR2 FQNEAQ (reference sequence). V was pared by 5 bases and J by 5 bases, with 10 bases of the junction left unmatched. CDR3 region: CASSPHPGGIETQYF. The CDR3 DNA is TGTGCCAGCAGCCCTCATCCGGGAGGGATTGAGACCCAGTACTTC. The whole variable domain, remainder taken from reference TRBV7-9 and TRBJ2-5, is DTGVSQNPRHKITKRGQNVTFRCDPISEHNRLYWYRQTLGQGPEFLTYFQNEAQLEKSRLLSDRFSAERPKGSFSTLEIQRTEQGDSAMYLCASSPHPGGIETQYFGPGTRLLVL.

This clonotype showed up just a few times. The chain employs TRBV28 and TRBJ1-3; perhaps TRBD1 as D (6 bases). The CDR3 consists of 12 residues. The V gene's germline CDR1 is MDHEN and CDR2 SYDVKM. Trimming stripped 6 bases from V and 11 bases from J, with 14 bases between. DNA for the CDR3: TGTGCCAGCAGCGAACAGGGATCAGCCATATATTTT. This codes for CASSEQGSAIYF.

CDR3 nucleotide sequence: TGTGCCTTCCCACCACTAGCGACAGATACGCAGTATTTT. It translates to CAFPPLATDTQYF. The rearrangement uses TRBV21-1 and TRBJ2-3. TRBV21-1 is annotated as a pseudogene. The CDR3 covers 13 residues.

This clonotype occurred many times. The J gene is TRBJ2-3, the V gene TRBV5-1; possible D gene TRBD1, 6 bases. CDR1 is SGHRS and CDR2 is YFSETQ in the germline V gene. This CDR3 spans 14 amino acids. The V and J ends lost 4 bases and 5 bases respectively, with 14 bases between them. The CDR3 DNA sequence: TGCGCCAGCAGCCCCTTACAGGGAGAAGATACGCAGTATTTT. This codes for CASSPLQGEDTQYF.

This clonotype was seen a few times. The V call is TRBV5-1, the J call TRBJ2-2, with D unclear. The CDR3 consists of 16 residues. The germline V gene encodes CDR1 SGHRS and CDR2 YFSETQ. With 0 bases removed from V and 0 bases from J, the gap between germline ends came to 9 bases. The DNA of the CDR3 is TGCGCCAGCAGCTTGGATGGAGCTACGAACACCGGGGAGCTGTTTTTT. Its translation is CASSLDGATNTGELFF.